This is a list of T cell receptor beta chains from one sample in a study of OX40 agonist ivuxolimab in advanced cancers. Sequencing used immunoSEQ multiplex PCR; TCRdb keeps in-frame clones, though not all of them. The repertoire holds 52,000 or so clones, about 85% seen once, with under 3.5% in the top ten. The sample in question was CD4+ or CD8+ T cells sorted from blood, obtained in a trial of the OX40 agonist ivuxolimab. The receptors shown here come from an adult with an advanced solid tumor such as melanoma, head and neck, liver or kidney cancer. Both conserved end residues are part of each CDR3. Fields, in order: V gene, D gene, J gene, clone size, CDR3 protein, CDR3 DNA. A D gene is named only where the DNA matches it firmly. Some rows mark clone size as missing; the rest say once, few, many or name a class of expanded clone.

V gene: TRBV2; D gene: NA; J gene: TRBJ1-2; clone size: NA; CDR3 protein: CASSEAQGDYGYTF; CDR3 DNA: TGTGCCAGCAGTGAAGCCCAAGGGGACTATGGCTACACCTTC
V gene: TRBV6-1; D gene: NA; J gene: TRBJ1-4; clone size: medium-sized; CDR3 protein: CASSEDNEKLFF; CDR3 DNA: TGTGCCAGCAGTGAGGATAATGAAAAACTGTTTTTT
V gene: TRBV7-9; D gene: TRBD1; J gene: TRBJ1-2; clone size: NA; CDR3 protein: CASSTDRGPRYGYTF; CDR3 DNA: TGTGCCAGCAGCACCGACAGGGGGCCTCGTTATGGCTACACCTTC
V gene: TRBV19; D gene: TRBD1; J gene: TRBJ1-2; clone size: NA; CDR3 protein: CASSRDRGDGYTF; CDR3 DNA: TGTGCCAGTAGCCGGGACAGGGGCGATGGCTACACCTTC
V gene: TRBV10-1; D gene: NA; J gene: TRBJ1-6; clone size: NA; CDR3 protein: CASSESGRGHYNSPLHF; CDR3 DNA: TGCGCCAGCAGTGAGTCAGGGCGGGGCCACTATAATTCACCCCTCCACTTT
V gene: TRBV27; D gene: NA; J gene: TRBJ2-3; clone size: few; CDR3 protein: CASRPFGLRITDTQYF; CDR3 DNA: TGTGCCAGCAGACCTTTCGGACTGAGGATCACAGATACGCAGTATTTT
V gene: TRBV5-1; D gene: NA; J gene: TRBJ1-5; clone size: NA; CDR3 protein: CASSLGGGQPQHF; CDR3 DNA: TGCGCCAGCAGCTTGGGAGGGGGGCAGCCCCAGCATTTT
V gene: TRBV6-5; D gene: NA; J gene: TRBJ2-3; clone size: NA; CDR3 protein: CASSYGLANTDTQYF; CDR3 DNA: TGTGCCAGCAGTTACGGGCTAGCGAACACAGATACGCAGTATTTT
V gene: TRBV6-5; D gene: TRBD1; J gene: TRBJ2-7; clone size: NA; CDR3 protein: CASSYRQGYEQYF; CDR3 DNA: TGTGCCAGCAGCTACCGACAGGGCTACGAGCAGTACTTC
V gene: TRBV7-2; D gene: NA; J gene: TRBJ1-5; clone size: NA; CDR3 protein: CASSLGAGNSQHF; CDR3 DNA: TGTGCCAGCAGCTTAGGGGCGGGGAATTCCCAGCATTTT
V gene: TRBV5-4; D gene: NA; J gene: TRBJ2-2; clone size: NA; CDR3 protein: CASSPRANTGELFF; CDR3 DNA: TGTGCCAGCAGCCCGAGGGCGAACACCGGGGAGCTGTTTTTT
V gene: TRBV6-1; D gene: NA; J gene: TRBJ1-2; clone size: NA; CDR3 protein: CASRLTLGGVDGYTF; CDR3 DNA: TGTGCCAGCAGGCTCACACTAGGGGGGGTGGATGGCTACACCTTC